The present T cell receptor (beta chain) was sequenced within a study of post-analysis software for immune sequencing data (dated by TCRdb to 2015 to 2017). Context from the whole study: Recorded disease courses included relapsing-remitting, secondary progressive and progressive-relapsing multiple sclerosis, with some patients lacking subtype annotation. A subset of samples was prepared in parallel using single-end sample barcoding, then pooled and co-amplified after Illumina adapter ligation. The multiple sclerosis patient repertoires were compared with under 13 previously published healthy control repertoires from donors aged roughly 6 to 25 years.

To demonstrate the VDJtools post-analysis software, TCR beta repertoires were profiled from the peripheral blood of roughly 14 young patients with multiple sclerosis. The patients with multiple sclerosis were children and adolescents between about 6 and 17 years of age. General conclusions and limits of the study: Direct clustering with F measure showed strong co-clustering of samples prepared in the same batch, prompting a batch-effect correction. The control group was slightly older than the multiple sclerosis patient group. Four or five TRBV segments, including TRBV5-6, TRBV5-1 and TRBV20-1, were significantly more frequent in patients than controls. Compared with controls, multiple sclerosis patients had significantly lower normalized Chao1 diversity, a finding suggesting substantial peripheral T-cell clonal expansion.

About this clonotype: No cognate antigen has been identified for it. A much larger clone differs from this one at a single base, so this may be a read error.

From cysteine to phenylalanine, the CDR3 is 14 amino acids long. Just the 42-base CDR3 DNA is kept, in frame starting at base 1. CDR1 and CDR2 are drawn from the germline V gene (reference sequence): LNHNV, YYDKDF. Receptors were amplified or captured by PCR. Sequenced using an Illumina HiSeq 2500. To reduce PCR and sequencing biases, unique molecular identifiers were built into the TCR beta cDNA libraries. Roughly 0.5 million cDNA molecules were obtained per 1 to 10 million input T cells, so each molecule approximated one T cell. Patient libraries were prepared and sequenced with the same protocol used for the earlier healthy control dataset. Within a given batch, samples were prepared together, multiplexed and sequenced on the same HiSeq lane. In the original analysis: Raw barcoded reads were processed with MIGEC, discarding single-read molecular identifier groups before consensus assembly and CDR3 extraction. Clonotype tables were post-analysed with VDJtools, and diversity was normalized by down-sampling all datasets to the smallest sample size. Repertoire overlap clustering matched CDR3 amino acid but not nucleotide sequences to correct batch-related cross-sample contamination. TCRdb handled the public reads itself, with Q25 trimming in fastp and clone calling in MiXCR, and kept productive beta chains. Records with the same CDR3 protein are collapsed into one entry carrying the most frequent genes and DNA. TCRdb, not the authors, supplied the V and J calls. The sample data list around 200,000 distinct CDR3 sequences, and approximately 28% of these were observed just once. Approximately 3.6% of the sample is in the top ten clones.

Sequencing used blood. The rearrangement joined TRBV15 to TRBJ2-7, with TRBD1 perhaps the D gene, on 6 matching bases. The TCR comes from a girl between 2 and 17 years old with multiple sclerosis. For the CDR3, the sequence is CATSRAGTSYEQDF. The DNA is TGTGCCACCAGCAGAGCCGGGACATCCTACGAGCAGGACTTC.